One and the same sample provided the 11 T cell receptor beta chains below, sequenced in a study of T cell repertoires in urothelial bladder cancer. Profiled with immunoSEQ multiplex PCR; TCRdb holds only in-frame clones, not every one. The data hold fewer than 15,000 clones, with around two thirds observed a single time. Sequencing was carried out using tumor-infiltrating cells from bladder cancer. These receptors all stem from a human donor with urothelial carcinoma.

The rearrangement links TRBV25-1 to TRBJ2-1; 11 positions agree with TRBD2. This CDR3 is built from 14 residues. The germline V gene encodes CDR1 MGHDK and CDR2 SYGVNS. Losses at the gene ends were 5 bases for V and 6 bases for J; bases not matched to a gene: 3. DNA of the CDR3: TGTGCCAGCAGTCGACTAGCGGGGCGCAATGAGCAGTTCTTC. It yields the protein CASSRLAGRNEQFF.

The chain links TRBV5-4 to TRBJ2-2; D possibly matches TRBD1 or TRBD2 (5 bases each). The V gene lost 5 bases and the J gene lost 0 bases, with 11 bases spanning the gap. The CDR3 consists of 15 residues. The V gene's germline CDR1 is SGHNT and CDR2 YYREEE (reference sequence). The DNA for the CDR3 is TGTGCCAGCAGTAGGGACGGCGCGAACACCGGGGAGCTGTTTTTT. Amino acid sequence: CASSRDGANTGELFF.

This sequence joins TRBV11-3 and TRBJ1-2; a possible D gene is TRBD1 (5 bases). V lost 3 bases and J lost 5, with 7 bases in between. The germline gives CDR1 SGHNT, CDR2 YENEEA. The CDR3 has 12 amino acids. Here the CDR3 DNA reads TGTGCCAGCAGCTTGGGGGGTTATGGCTACACCTTC. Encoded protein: CASSLGGYGYTF.

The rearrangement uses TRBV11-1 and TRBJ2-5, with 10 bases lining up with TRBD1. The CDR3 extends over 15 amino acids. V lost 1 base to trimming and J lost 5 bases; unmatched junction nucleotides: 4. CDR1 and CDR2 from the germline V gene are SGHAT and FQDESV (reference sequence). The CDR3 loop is CASSLGQGAWETQYF. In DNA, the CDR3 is TGTGCCAGCAGCTTAGGACAGGGGGCGTGGGAGACCCAGTACTTC.

The CDR3 loop is CASSLGKSTDTQYF. The DNA of the CDR3 is TGCGCCAGCAGCTTGGGAAAAAGCACAGATACGCAGTATTTT. V is TRBV5-1 and J is TRBJ2-3; D not resolved. The CDR3 length is 14 residues. Germline V lookup: CDR1 SGHRS, CDR2 YFSETQ. The V and J ends lost 0 bases and 0 bases respectively, with 5 bases between them.

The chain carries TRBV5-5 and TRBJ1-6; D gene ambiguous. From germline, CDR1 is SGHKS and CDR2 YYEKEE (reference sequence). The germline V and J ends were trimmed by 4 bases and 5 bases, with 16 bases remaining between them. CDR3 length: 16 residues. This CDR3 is CASSATNPLNNSPLHF. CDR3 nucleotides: TGTGCCAGCAGCGCGACGAACCCCCTAAATAATTCACCCCTCCACTTT. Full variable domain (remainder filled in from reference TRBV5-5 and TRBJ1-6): DAGVTQSPTHLIKTRGQQVTLRCSPISGHKSVSWYQQVLGQGPQFIFQYYEKEERGRGNFPDRFSARQFPNYSSELNVNALLLGDSALYLCASSATNPLNNSPLHFGNGTRLTVT.

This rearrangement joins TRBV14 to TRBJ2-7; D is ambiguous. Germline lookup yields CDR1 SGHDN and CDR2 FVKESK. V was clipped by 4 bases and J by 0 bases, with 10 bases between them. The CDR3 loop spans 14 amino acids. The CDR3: CASSPSWSSYEQYF. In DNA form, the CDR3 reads TGTGCCAGCAGCCCCTCCTGGAGCTCCTACGAGCAGTACTTC.

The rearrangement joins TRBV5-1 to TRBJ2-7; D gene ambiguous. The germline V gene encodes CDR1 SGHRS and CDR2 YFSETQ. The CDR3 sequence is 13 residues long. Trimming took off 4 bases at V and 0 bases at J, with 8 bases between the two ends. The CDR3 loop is CASSQQTSYEQYF. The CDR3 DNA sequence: TGCGCCAGCAGCCAACAGACCTCCTACGAGCAGTACTTC.

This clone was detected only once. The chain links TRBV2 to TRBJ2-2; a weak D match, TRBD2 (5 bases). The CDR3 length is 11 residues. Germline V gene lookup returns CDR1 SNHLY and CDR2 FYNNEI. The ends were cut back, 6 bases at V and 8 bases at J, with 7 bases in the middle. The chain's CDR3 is CASRRGGELFF. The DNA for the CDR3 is TGTGCCAGCAGACGGGGTGGGGAGCTGTTTTTT.

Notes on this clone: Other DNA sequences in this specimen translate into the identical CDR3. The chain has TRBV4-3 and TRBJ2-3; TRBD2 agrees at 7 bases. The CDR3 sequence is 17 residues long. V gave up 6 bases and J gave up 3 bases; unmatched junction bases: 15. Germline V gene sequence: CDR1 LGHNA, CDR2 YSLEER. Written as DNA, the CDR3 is TGCGCCAGCAGTCAAACACAGCGGGCCGGGGGGACAGATACGCAGTATTTT. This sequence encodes CASSQTQRAGGTDTQYF.

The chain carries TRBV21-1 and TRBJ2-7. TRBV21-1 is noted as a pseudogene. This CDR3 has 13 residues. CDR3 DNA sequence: TGTGCCAGCAGCAAAAGGGTGGTACACGAGCAGTACGTC. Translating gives CASSKRVVHEQYV.